One sample yielded the 8 T cell receptor beta chains listed below, sequenced in a study of metastatic and nonmetastatic thyroid tumors. MiXCR was used by TCRdb to re-call the PCR reads. The data hold 25,000 to 30,000 clones, with 15% to 20% observed a single time. Thyroid surgery was performed in patients who had received no treatment beforehand. The sequencing input was blood. These receptors came from a female donor with papillary thyroid cancer or a benign thyroid nodule (not recorded which). Some clones in this sample may be carry-over from other donors' samples.

V is TRBV20-1 and J is TRBJ2-7; 11 bases fit TRBD2. Germline lookup yields CDR1 DFQATT and CDR2 SNEGSKA (reference sequence). V was pared by 1 base and J by 4 bases, with 3 bases of the junction left unmatched. The CDR3 spans 14 residues. The DNA for the CDR3 is TGCAGTGCTAGAGGATCTAGCGGGAGGTACGAGCAGTACTTC. Amino acids: CSARGSSGRYEQYF.

This clone was recorded once. A much larger clone lies a single base off, so this may be a read error. V is TRBV7-8 and J is TRBJ2-6, with D perhaps matching TRBD1 (6 bases). The germline CDR1 and CDR2 sequences are SGHVS and FQNEAQ. The CDR3 totals 16 residues. CDR3 DNA sequence: TGTGCCAGCAGCTACGGACAGTCTTCTGGGTCCAACGCCCTGACTTTC. Its protein is CASSYGQSSGSNALTF.

The J gene is TRBJ2-5, the V gene TRBV5-6; TRBD1 agrees at 7 bases. Trimming cost V 4 bases and J 2 bases; bases outside gene matches: 8. Germline loops: CDR1 SGHDT, CDR2 YYEEEE. CDR3 length: 15 amino acids. CDR3 nucleotides: TGTGCCAGCAGCCCGCGACAGGGATCGCAAGAGACCCAGTACTTC. Translating it yields CASSPRQGSQETQYF.

By share, this clone counts as medium-sized. This chain uses TRBV19 with TRBJ1-3, with unresolved D. Germline CDR1 is LNHDA and CDR2 is SQIVND (reference sequence). The CDR3 totals 14 residues. Trimming took off 2 bases at V and 0 bases at J, with 5 bases between the two ends. The CDR3 here is CASSISTSGNTIYF. DNA of the CDR3: TGTGCCAGTAGTATATCTACCTCTGGAAACACCATATATTTT.

A note on this clone: This sequence may be a read error, since a much larger clone differs from it by one base. Other DNA sequences from this sample encode an identical CDR3 as well. The chain links TRBV20-1 to TRBJ2-7; D may correspond to TRBD1 or TRBD2 (6 bases each). Deletions cut 5 bases from V and 2 bases from J, with 22 bases between. CDR1 is DFQATT and CDR2 is SNEGSKA in the germline V gene (reference sequence). The length of the CDR3 is 16 residues. Here the CDR3 DNA reads TGCAGTGCTTCCCGAGGGGGGTCAGGATTGACCTACGAGCAGTACTTC. It translates to CSASRGGSGLTYEQYF.

In this sample, this clone turned up many times. The chain combines TRBV7-3 with TRBJ1-2; 9 bases align to TRBD1. The CDR3 is made up of 14 amino acids. V was pared by 5 bases and J by 2 bases, with 3 bases of the junction left unmatched. The germline V gene has CDR1 SGHTA and CDR2 FQGTGA. The CDR3 loop is CASSRDRENYGYTF. CDR3 in DNA: TGTGCCAGCAGCCGGGACAGGGAAAACTATGGCTACACCTTC.

This clone appeared many times. The chain carries TRBV11-1 and TRBJ2-2; weak D call: TRBD1 (6 bases). Germline V gene data show CDR1 as SGHAT and CDR2 as FQDESV (reference sequence). V was shortened by 5 bases and J by 0 bases, with 13 bases between the two germline ends. This CDR3 contains 16 residues. The CDR3 DNA reads TGTGCCAGCAGCGTAAGGACAGACGCGAACACCGGGGAGCTGTTTTTT. Protein: CASSVRTDANTGELFF.

The rearrangement joins TRBV3-1 to TRBJ1-5, with a weak D call TRBD1 (6 bases). The CDR3 covers 17 residues. Germline CDR1 and CDR2: LGHDT and YNNKEL (reference sequence). V lost 7 bases, J lost 0 bases, and 19 bases lay in between. The CDR3: CASIQGHMRYSNQPQHF. The CDR3 DNA follows: TGTGCCAGCATCCAGGGGCACATGAGATATAGCAATCAGCCCCAGCATTTT.